Below, 15 T cell receptor beta chains from the same sample are listed, as sequenced in a study of shared clonotypes between healthy human individuals. TCRdb's copy holds only in-frame clones and misses some; the assay was immunoSEQ multiplex PCR. The sample lists over 1.5 million clones, around 98% seen once, with 0.4% to 0.45% in the top ten. Sequencing was performed on naive CD4+ T cells sorted from blood. Sample subset: CD45RA+ positively selected. Source of these receptors: a man aged 30 to 45 in good health.

V gene TRBV7-9 combines with J gene TRBJ1-1, with 9 bases aligning to TRBD1. Trimming took 4 bases from V and 5 from J; bases not matched to a gene: 5. This CDR3 is 14 amino acids long. Germline-derived CDR1 and CDR2 are SEHNR and FQNEAQ (reference sequence). The CDR3 sequence is CASSSGQGKTEAFF. The CDR3 DNA is TGTGCCAGCAGCTCGGGACAGGGAAAGACTGAAGCTTTCTTT.

This chain uses TRBV7-3 with TRBJ2-5, with 7 bases aligning to TRBD1. Germline trimming cut 5 bases from V and 5 bases from J; bases unmatched to any gene: 5. Germline-derived CDR1 and CDR2 are SGHTA and FQGTGA. There are 13 residues in the CDR3. The CDR3 here is CASSQGQTETQYF. DNA of the CDR3: TGTGCCAGCAGCCAGGGACAGACGGAGACCCAGTACTTC.

The gene calls are TRBV10-1 and TRBJ2-7, with D uncertain. Germline lookup yields CDR1 WNHNN and CDR2 SYGVQD (reference sequence). The CDR3 runs 12 residues. Trimming removed 7 bases from V and 2 bases from J, with 9 bases in between. The CDR3 nucleotides read TGCGCCAGCATAAGTGACCCCTACGAGCAGTACTTC. Translation gives CASISDPYEQYF.

On this clone itself: This CDR3 is also generated by other DNA sequences in the sample. The rearrangement joins TRBV7-2 to TRBJ2-7, with 10 bases that match TRBD2. The CDR3 loop spans 15 amino acids. V trimming: 2 bases; J trimming: 1 base; junction bases outside the gene matches: 2. In germline, CDR1 is SGHTA, CDR2 FQGNSA. Written as DNA, the CDR3 is TGTGCCAGCAGCTTAACTAGCGGGACTTCCTACGAGCAGTACTTC. Amino acids: CASSLTSGTSYEQYF.

The V gene is TRBV12-2, the J gene TRBJ1-2. TRBV12-2 is labeled a pseudogene. There are 13 residues in the CDR3. CDR3: CASRERIQDGYTF. In DNA form, the CDR3 reads TGTGCAAGCAGGGAGCGGATTCAAGATGGCTACACCTTC.

This sequence joins TRBV7-2 and TRBJ2-7; 9 bases line up with TRBD1. This CDR3 contains 15 residues. CDR1 and CDR2 (germline): SGHTA, FQGNSA. The junction had 7 bases not matched to a gene; V was cut back by 5 bases and J by 2 bases. Here the CDR3 DNA reads TGTGCCAGCAGCCCTGCCGGGACAGGGACCTACGAGCAGTACTTC. This codes for CASSPAGTGTYEQYF.

This chain links TRBV2 with TRBJ2-6; D remains ambiguous. The CDR3 extends over 18 amino acids. V was pared by 2 bases and J by 0 bases, with 14 bases between. CDR1 is SNHLY and CDR2 is FYNNEI in the germline V gene. This CDR3 reads CASSEPVTIISGANVLTF. CDR3 nucleotide sequence: TGTGCCAGCAGTGAACCTGTAACTATTATCTCTGGGGCCAACGTCCTGACTTTC.

J is TRBJ2-5 and V is TRBV27, with 11 nucleotides matching TRBD2. The CDR3 has 15 residues. Unmatched junction bases numbered 6, after V lost 5 bases and J lost 4 bases. The germline CDR1 and CDR2 sequences are MNHEY and SMNVEV (reference sequence). The DNA of the CDR3 is TGTGCCAGCAGTAAACTAGCGGGAGTATCAGAGACCCAGTACTTC. Translating gives CASSKLAGVSETQYF.

The J gene is TRBJ1-1, the V gene TRBV11-2; 10 bases align to TRBD1. With 2 bases clipped from V and 8 bases from J, the junction kept 11 bases outside the gene matches. The CDR3 is 16 residues long. Germline values: CDR1 SGHAT, CDR2 FQNNGV. Here the CDR3 DNA reads TGTGCCAGCAGCTTACAGAGACAGGGGGCAGGCGGGGAAGCTTTCTTT. Translating it yields CASSLQRQGAGGEAFF.

The rearrangement links TRBV2 to TRBJ2-1, with 9 bases lining up with TRBD2. The V gene's germline CDR1 is SNHLY and CDR2 FYNNEI. J was trimmed by 5 bases and V by 4 bases; bases with no gene match: 0. The length of the CDR3 is 13 residues. As DNA, the CDR3 is TGTGCCAGCAGTGGACTAGCGGACAATGAGCAGTTCTTC. This sequence encodes CASSGLADNEQFF.

J is TRBJ2-1 and V is TRBV7-6; D not resolved. The V gene lost 5 bases and the J gene lost 0 bases, with 14 bases spanning the gap. CDR1 is SGHVS and CDR2 is FNYEAQ in the germline V gene. The CDR3 loop spans 16 amino acids. The CDR3 protein is CASSPHLGVSYNEQFF. Here the CDR3 DNA reads TGTGCCAGCAGCCCTCATCTAGGTGTCTCCTACAATGAGCAGTTCTTC.

The chain uses TRBV29-1 and TRBJ2-5, with D perhaps TRBD1 or TRBD2 (5 bases each). Germline loops: CDR1 SQVTM, CDR2 ANQGSEA. V lost 0 bases to trimming and J lost 5 bases, with 19 bases between them. The CDR3 has 16 residues. CDR3 region: CSVEDYRRRDRETQYF. CDR3 nucleotides: TGCAGCGTTGAAGATTATAGGCGCAGGGACCGGGAGACCCAGTACTTC.

This rearrangement joins TRBV2 to TRBJ1-4, with D maybe TRBD1 (6 bases). This CDR3 has 15 amino acids. Trimming shortened V by 4 bases and J by 4 bases, and 13 bases separated the two germline ends. Germline values: CDR1 SNHLY, CDR2 FYNNEI. The CDR3 region has the DNA TGTGCCAGCAGTGTGACGACAGGTCTTAATGAAAAACTGTTTTTT. Its protein product is CASSVTTGLNEKLFF.

This rearrangement joins TRBV7-2 to TRBJ1-2, with TRBD1 matching over 9 bases. This CDR3 has 16 residues. V trimming: 1 base; J trimming: 0 bases; junction bases outside the gene matches: 3. The germline V gene has CDR1 SGHTA and CDR2 FQGNSA. The CDR3 region has the DNA TGTGCCAGCAGCTTAGGAGGGGACAGGGCTAACTATGGCTACACCTTC. Translated: CASSLGGDRANYGYTF.

The chain links TRBV6-1 to TRBJ1-5; 9 bases map to TRBD1. The J segment lost 1 base and the V segment lost 2 bases, leaving 15 bases of the junction unmatched. CDR1 MNHNS and CDR2 SASEGT come from the germline V gene. This CDR3 has 20 amino acids. CDR3 protein: CASSESTIGTGLRSNQPQHF. The DNA for the CDR3 is TGTGCCAGCAGTGAATCTACCATAGGGACAGGGTTACGGAGCAATCAGCCCCAGCATTTT.